This TCR beta chain was captured in a study of Graves' ophthalmopathy and Graves' hyperthyroidism. Researchers took RNA transcripts and amplified TCR beta CDR3 regions from them. Second-round multiplex PCR followed a first-round RT-PCR using HTBI primers. TCRdb reprocessed the multiplex PCR reads with MiXCR, giving one entry per CDR3 protein. Seen here are hundreds of thousands of distinct CDR3 sequences, approximately 22% observed once, and the top ten hold approximately 6.5%. The junction had 6 bases not matched to a gene; V was cut back by 8 bases and J by 1 base. The CDR3 sequence is 14 residues long. Germline V gene sequence: CDR1 SGHTA, CDR2 FQGNSA. Where ophthalmopathy was absent within 18 months of follow-up, hyperthyroidism was stable. Establishment of the diagnosis relied upon clinical symptoms, serum thyroxine, TRAb, thyroid ultrasound and orbital computed tomography. A volume of 9.5 to 10 ml of fresh peripheral blood supplied the PBMCs.

The chain recombines TRBV7-2 with TRBJ1-2; TRBD1 aligns across 8 bases. The material sequenced was peripheral blood. This clonotype originated in a woman aged 18 to 35 with stable Graves' hyperthyroidism. Some clones in this sample may be carry-over from other donors' samples. The CDR3 nucleotides are TGTGCCAGCGGTGACAGGGGAAGTAACTATGGCTACACCTTC. Translating it yields CASGDRGSNYGYTF.